This T cell receptor beta chain is from a study of cytomegalovirus exposure and HLA in healthy donors. Study details: The Caucasian-associated ancestry cluster held around four fifths of more than 350 genotyped donors.

The trim removed 5 bases at V and 8 bases at J, leaving 10 bases unmatched. Per the germline V gene, CDR1 is SNHLY and CDR2 is FYNNEI. This CDR3 has 14 residues. Overall study findings and caveats: Cytomegalovirus status was reportedly diagnosed by the classifier with high specificity and sensitivity. Some V segments, TRBV6-2 and TRBV6-3 among them, were indistinguishable and were therefore excluded.

PCR employed 60 Vbeta and 13 Jbeta primers. The table came from immunoSEQ multiplex PCR; TCRdb's copy has only in-frame clones and leaves some out. The table records more than 40,000 clones, about half of them present only once. To note about this clone: The antigen remains undetermined.

This TCR was sampled from a man in his fifties or sixties in good health and CMV-seronegative. Sequenced sample: PBMCs. This chain connects TRBV2 to TRBJ1-1; TRBD1 matches 8 bases. The CDR3 is CASSQGAQAPEAFF. The CDR3 DNA is TGTGCCAGCAGTCAGGGGGCTCAGGCGCCGGAAGCTTTCTTT.